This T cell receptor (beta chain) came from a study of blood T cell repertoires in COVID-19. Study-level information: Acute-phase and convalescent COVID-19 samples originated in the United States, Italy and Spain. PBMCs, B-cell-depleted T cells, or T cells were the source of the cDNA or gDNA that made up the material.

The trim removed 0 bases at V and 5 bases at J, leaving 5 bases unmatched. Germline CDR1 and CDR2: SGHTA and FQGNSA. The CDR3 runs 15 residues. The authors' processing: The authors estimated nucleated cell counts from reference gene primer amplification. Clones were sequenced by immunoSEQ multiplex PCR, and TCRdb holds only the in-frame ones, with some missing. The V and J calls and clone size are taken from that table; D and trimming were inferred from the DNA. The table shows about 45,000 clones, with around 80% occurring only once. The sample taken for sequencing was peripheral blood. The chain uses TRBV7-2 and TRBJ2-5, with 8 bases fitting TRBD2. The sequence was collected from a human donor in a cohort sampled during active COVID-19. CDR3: CASSLAGGGLETQYF. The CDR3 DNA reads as TGTGCCAGCAGCTTAGCTGGCGGGGGGTTGGAGACCCAGTACTTC.